This TCR beta chain derives from a study of shared clonotypes between healthy human individuals. The overall study: The donor pool was made up of two women and three men aged 18 to 49. Study-wide points: Limitation of the genetic and exposure-history diversity represented came from the few donors.

About this clone itself: Its antigen remains unidentified.

TCRdb's copy holds only in-frame clones and misses some; the assay was immunoSEQ multiplex PCR. The sample shows approximately 530,000 clones, about 96% of them seen only once. V shed 2 bases and J 8 bases; nucleotides not matched to a gene: 7. There are 14 residues in the CDR3. Germline assignment: CDR1 MGHRA and CDR2 YSYEKL. All donors qualified as healthy HIV-negative adults and had experienced no recent acute infections or vaccinations. Adult Caucasians living in Nashville, Tennessee made up all of the donors. What was sequenced was naive CD4+ T cells sorted from blood. Indicated subset: CD45RA+ positively selected. The rearrangement uses TRBV4-1 and TRBJ1-2; 8 positions agree with TRBD1. The clonotype was recovered from a woman aged 30 to 39 in good health. CDR3 in DNA: TGCGCCAGCAGCCAACCGGGACAGGCGACCGGCTACACCTTC. Amino acids: CASSQPGQATGYTF.